This TCR beta chain was profiled in a study of T cell responses to AZD1222 COVID-19 vaccine. The V end lost 4 bases, the J end lost 0 bases, and 9 bases lay between the germline ends. CDR3 size: 13 residues. CDR1 is SQVTM, CDR2 ANQGSEA, per germline. Study-level points and caveats: Researchers report vaccine-associated CD4 TCRs spanning spike, with dominance at 160-218 and 743-854. The sample set comprised mostly white British donors with more females, and clonal diversity was possibly underestimated. At baseline, just a handful of AZD1222 recipients tested seropositive. Repertoires were sampled only after the peak T cell response.

This clone has just one count. Its specificity is not known. The assay was immunoSEQ multiplex PCR, and TCRdb's table has in-frame clones only and misses some. The data hold around 100,000 clones, with less than 90% observed a single time. The sequencing used peripheral blood, collected on day 0 of AZD1222 vaccination. The V and J genes are TRBV29-1 and TRBJ1-1; possibly TRBD1 for D (5 bases). This receptor was taken from an adult in good health. The CDR3 nucleotides are TGCAGCGTTGGAGGACAACTGAACACTGAAGCTTTCTTT. This encodes CSVGGQLNTEAFF.